The clone carrying this T cell receptor (beta chain) was seen a few times. Antigen specificity is unknown. The ends were cut back, 5 bases at V and 0 bases at J, with 9 bases in the middle. The CDR3 contains 13 residues. Germline loops: CDR1 SGHRS, CDR2 YFSETQ. Every isolated RNA sample was fully reverse transcribed, so sequencing captured expressed TCRB transcripts. The data were produced by immunoSEQ multiplex PCR, yet TCRdb's version contains in-frame clones alone and is incomplete. The sample includes about 360,000 clones, around 13% seen only once; the top ten take roughly 0.015%. The sample originates from a study of beta chain features in type 1 diabetes. Study-wide results and limits: At VDJ recombination sites, type 1 diabetes patients had fewer insertions and more deleted nucleotides.

The sequenced sample was naive CD4+ T cells from blood. The receptor comes from a man aged 18-30 years in good health. The chain carries TRBV5-1 and TRBJ2-7; D remains unclear. CDR3 sequence (DNA): TGCGCCAGCAGATTCGGCGGCTCCTACGAGCAGTACTTC. Translation gives CASRFGGSYEQYF.